This TCR beta chain derives from a study of shared clonotypes between healthy human individuals. V shed 4 bases and J 4 bases; nucleotides not matched to a gene: 18. CDR3 length: 18 amino acids. Germline CDR1 and CDR2: SGHVS and FQNEAQ. An even split of each subset's genomic DNA across several immunoSEQ plates was performed. TCRdb's copy holds only in-frame clones and misses some; the assay was immunoSEQ multiplex PCR. The sample has under 2,500,000 clones; roughly 95% are singletons. Specimen: naive CD4+ T cells sorted from blood. As for subset: CD45RA+ positively selected. The sequence was collected from a man aged 18 to 30 in good health. The V and J genes are TRBV7-8 and TRBJ2-5, with 7 bases that match TRBD1. The CDR3 sequence: CASSSSTGFLWGRETQYF. The CDR3 DNA reads as TGTGCCAGCAGCTCATCGACAGGGTTTTTATGGGGACGAGAGACCCAGTACTTC. Drawing the rest from reference TRBV7-8 and TRBJ2-5, the complete variable domain is GAGVSQSPRYKVAKRGQDVALRCDPISGHVSLFWYQQALGQGPEFLTYFQNEAQLDKSGLPSDRFFAERPEGSVSTLKIQRTQQEDSAVYLCASSSSTGFLWGRETQYFGPGTRLLVL.